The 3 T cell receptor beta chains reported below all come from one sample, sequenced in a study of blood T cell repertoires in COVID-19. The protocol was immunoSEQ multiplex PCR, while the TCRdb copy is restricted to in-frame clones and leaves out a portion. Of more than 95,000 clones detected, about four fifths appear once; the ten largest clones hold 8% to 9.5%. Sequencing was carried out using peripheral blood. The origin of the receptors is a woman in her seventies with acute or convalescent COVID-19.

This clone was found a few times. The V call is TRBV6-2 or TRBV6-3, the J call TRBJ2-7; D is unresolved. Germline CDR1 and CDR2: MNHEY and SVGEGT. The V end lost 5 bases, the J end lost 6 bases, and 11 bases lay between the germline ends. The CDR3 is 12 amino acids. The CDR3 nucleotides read TGTGCCAGCAGTCGAGTAGCAAGCGAGCAGTACTTC. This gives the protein CASSRVASEQYF.

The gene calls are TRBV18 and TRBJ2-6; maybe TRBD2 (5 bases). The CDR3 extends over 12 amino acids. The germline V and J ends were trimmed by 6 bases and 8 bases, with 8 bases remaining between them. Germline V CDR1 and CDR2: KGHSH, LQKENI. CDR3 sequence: CASSGETNVLTF. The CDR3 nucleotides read TGTGCCAGCTCCGGGGAAACCAACGTCCTGACTTTC.

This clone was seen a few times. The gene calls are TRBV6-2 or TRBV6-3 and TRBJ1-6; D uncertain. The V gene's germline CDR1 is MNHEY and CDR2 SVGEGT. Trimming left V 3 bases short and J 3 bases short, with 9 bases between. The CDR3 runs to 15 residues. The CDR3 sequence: CASSYSTFYNSPLHF. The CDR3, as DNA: TGTGCCAGCAGTTATTCGACATTCTATAATTCACCCCTCCACTTT.